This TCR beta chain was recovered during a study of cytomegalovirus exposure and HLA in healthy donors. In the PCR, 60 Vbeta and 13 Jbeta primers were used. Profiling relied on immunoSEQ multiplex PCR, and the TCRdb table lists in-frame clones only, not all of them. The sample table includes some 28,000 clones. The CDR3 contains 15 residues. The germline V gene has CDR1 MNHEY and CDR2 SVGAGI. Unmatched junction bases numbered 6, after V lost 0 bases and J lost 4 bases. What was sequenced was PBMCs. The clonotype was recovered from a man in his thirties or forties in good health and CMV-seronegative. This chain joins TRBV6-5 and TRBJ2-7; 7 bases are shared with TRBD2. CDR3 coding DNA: TGTGCCAGCAGTTACTCGAGTAACGGGGGGTACGAGCAGTACTTC. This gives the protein CASSYSSNGGYEQYF.